This TCR beta chain is drawn from a study of regulatory T cells in long-lasting Graves disease. Study observations and caveats: Owing to a sample size that was small, accuracy may have been reduced. New patients shared fewer public clonotypes (approximately 970) than persistent patients did (about 3,000).

Worth noting for this clonotype: Its antigen remains unknown.

Assembly of TCR beta libraries relied on iRepertoire HTBI primers together with Arm-PCR of CDR3 regions. TCRdb reanalysed the multiplex PCR reads using MiXCR and keeps one entry per CDR3 protein. The sample records 350,000 to 500,000 distinct CDR3 sequences, 21% being singletons. Regarding time point: persistent/refractory GD, antithyroid drugs over 5 years with positive TRAb. With RNA extracted from PBMCs as input, the TCR library was made. The authors drew roughly 8.1 milliliters of peripheral blood into EDTA tubes. The CDR3 extends over 14 amino acids. Germline V gene lookup returns CDR1 SGHVS and CDR2 FQNEAQ. With 1 base removed from V and 1 base from J, the gap between germline ends came to 6 bases.

The chain couples TRBV7-8 to TRBJ2-3, with D uncertain. The sequenced sample was peripheral blood mononuclear cells (PBMCs), obtained when the disease was refractory, from a patient treated with antithyroid drugs. This TCR came from a female donor with Graves disease. The CDR3 reads CASSLVARTDTQYF. In DNA form, the CDR3 reads TGTGCCAGCAGCTTAGTAGCTCGCACAGATACGCAGTATTTT.